A selection of T cell receptor beta chains follows, all from one sample in a study of blood T cell repertoires in COVID-19. The protocol was immunoSEQ multiplex PCR, while the TCRdb copy is restricted to in-frame clones and leaves out a portion. The sample includes around 210,000 clones, around 92% of them seen just once. Sequencing was done on a sample of PBMCs or T cells enriched from blood (not recorded which). These TCRs come from a woman between 18 and 29 years old who had recovered from COVID-19. CDR3s include the opening cysteine and the closing phenylalanine or tryptophan. The D gene is left open where the match is weak. Where a row states a size, it is once, few, many or the class of an expanded clone; other rows omit it.

v_gene,j_gene,abundance,d_gene,CDR3nt,CDR3aa
TRBV9,TRBJ2-2,NA,NA,TGTGCCAGCAGCGTAATGGCCTCGAACACCGGGGAGCTGTTTTTT,CASSVMASNTGELFF
TRBV6-5,TRBJ1-1,NA,NA,TGTGCCTCTAGCCGTGTGGCGGTGAACACTGAAGCTTTCTTT,CASSRVAVNTEAFF
TRBV4-1,TRBJ1-5,NA,NA,TGCGCCAGCAGCCCACCAGGGGTAAGCAATCAGCCCCAGCATTTT,CASSPPGVSNQPQHF
TRBV2,TRBJ1-1,NA,NA,TGTGCCAGCAGTGAAGTAGAGAACACTGAAGCTTTCTTT,CASSEVENTEAFF
TRBV5-6,TRBJ1-1,NA,NA,TGTGCCAGCAGCCCCTACGGACAGTTAAACACTGAAGCTTTCTTT,CASSPYGQLNTEAFF
TRBV28,TRBJ2-1,NA,TRBD2,TGTGCCAGCACTACGCCTAGCGGGGTTTACAATGAGCAGTTCTTC,CASTTPSGVYNEQFF
TRBV28,TRBJ2-2,NA,TRBD1,TGTGCCAGCACCTCTCCAGGGGGTGATACCGGGGAGCTGTTTTTT,CASTSPGGDTGELFF
TRBV5-5,TRBJ2-7,few,TRBD1,TGTGCCAGCAGGTCCATCGCCGGGACAGGGGGATCCTGGGAGCAGTACTTC,CASRSIAGTGGSWEQYF
TRBV5-1,TRBJ1-3,few,NA,TGCGCCAGCAGCTTGATCCGGTCGCCTGGAAACACCATATATTTT,CASSLIRSPGNTIYF
TRBV5-1,TRBJ1-1,NA,TRBD1,TGCGCCAGCAGCCCTGGACAGGGGAACACTGAAGCTTTCTTT,CASSPGQGNTEAFF
TRBV19,TRBJ1-2,NA,TRBD1,TGTGCCAGTAGTATTGGGACAGCCCCAAACTATGGCTACACCTTC,CASSIGTAPNYGYTF
TRBV14,TRBJ1-2,NA,NA,TGTGCCAGCAGCCTCGTACCGGGGGTCCTTAACTATGGCTACACCTTC,CASSLVPGVLNYGYTF
TRBV5-1,TRBJ1-1,NA,TRBD1,TGCGCCAGCAGCCCGTGGACAGGGATGAACACTGAAGCTTTCTTT,CASSPWTGMNTEAFF
TRBV27,TRBJ2-1,NA,NA,TGTGCCAGCAGTTTCATGCAGTACAATGAGCAGTTCTTC,CASSFMQYNEQFF
TRBV12-5,TRBJ2-5,NA,TRBD1,TGTGCTAGTGGTCCCGGCAGGGGGCTTGAGACCCAGTACTTC,CASGPGRGLETQYF
TRBV30,TRBJ2-7,NA,NA,TGTGCCTGGAGTGGGACAGATAACTACGAGCAGTACTTC,CAWSGTDNYEQYF
TRBV9,TRBJ2-5,NA,NA,TGTGCCAGCAGCGACGACAGGATCCAGTACTTC,CASSDDRIQYF
TRBV7-9,TRBJ1-4,NA,NA,TGTGCCAGCAGCTCCGGGCCCCGGCCGGGGAAACTGTTTTTT,CASSSGPRPGKLFF
TRBV5-6,TRBJ2-4,NA,NA,TGTGCCAGCAGCCCTCCGGGACACCTAGCCAAAAACATTCAGTACTTC,CASSPPGHLAKNIQYF
TRBV20-1,TRBJ1-2,NA,NA,TGCAGTGCTAGTCGCAGGGCGCAGGGGTATGGCTACACCTTC,CSASRRAQGYGYTF
TRBV7-9,TRBJ1-1,NA,NA,TGTGCCAGCAGCGAGACCACAGGGATGACTGAAGCTTTCTTT,CASSETTGMTEAFF
TRBV21-1,TRBJ2-3,once,NA,TGTGCCAGCAGCGGGAGGAGGGGAGGCACAGATACGCAGTATTTT,CASSGRRGGTDTQYF
TRBV25-1,TRBJ1-2,NA,TRBD1,TGTGCCAGCAGTGAATATACGGGACAGGGGGTCTATGGCTACACCTTC,CASSEYTGQGVYGYTF
TRBV9,TRBJ2-5,NA,TRBD1,TGTGCCAGCAGCGTTGGGACAGGTCAAGAGACCCAGTACTTC,CASSVGTGQETQYF
TRBV10-3,TRBJ1-2,few,NA,TGTGCCATCAGTGACGGGGGTGGCTACACCTTC,CAISDGGGYTF
TRBV5-5,TRBJ2-7,NA,NA,TGTGCCAGCAGCTGGAGGTACAGGGAGAATAACTACGAGCAGTACTTC,CASSWRYRENNYEQYF
TRBV2,TRBJ2-2,once,NA,TGTGCCAGCAGTAGACAGGAGTCCGGGGAGCTGTTTTTT,CASSRQESGELFF
TRBV7-9,TRBJ2-3,NA,TRBD1,TGTGCCAGCAGCTCACTCGCGGCAGGGGGCTCAGATACGCAGTATTTT,CASSSLAAGGSDTQYF
TRBV7-8,TRBJ2-3,NA,TRBD2,TGTGCCAGCAGTAGCGGGGTTAGCACAGATACGCAGTATTTT,CASSSGVSTDTQYF
TRBV19,TRBJ2-1,few,TRBD2,TGTGCCAGTAGTATCGCAGGACTAGCGGGGGGTGAGCAGTTCTTC,CASSIAGLAGGEQFF
TRBV10-3,TRBJ2-2,NA,NA,TGTGCCATCAGTGAAGGGGTGGGGAACACCGGGGAGCTGTTTTTT,CAISEGVGNTGELFF
TRBV7-9,TRBJ2-2,NA,NA,TGTGCCAGCAGCTTAGGGCAGGGAATTGGGCCGAACACCGGGGAGCTGTTTTTT,CASSLGQGIGPNTGELFF
TRBV3-1/TRBV3-2,TRBJ2-3,NA,NA,TGTGCCAGCAGCCAAGACACAAGACTGGGCACAGATACGCAGTATTTT,CASSQDTRLGTDTQYF
TRBV5-1,TRBJ2-3,NA,TRBD2,TGCGCCAGCAGCTTCGGGACTAGCGGGGGGGCAGATACGCAGTATTTT,CASSFGTSGGADTQYF
TRBV19,TRBJ1-2,NA,TRBD1,TGTGCCAGTAGTATCGGGACAGGGTTACTGGGCTACACCTTC,CASSIGTGLLGYTF
TRBV5-1,TRBJ2-5,NA,TRBD2,TGCGCCAGCAGCTTGCAAAGCGGGGGACGGGAGACCCAGTACTTC,CASSLQSGGRETQYF
TRBV5-4,TRBJ2-7,NA,NA,TGTGCCAGCAGCCCCGAAGGGGTGAGAAACTACGAGCAGTACTTC,CASSPEGVRNYEQYF
TRBV6-5,TRBJ2-3,NA,TRBD2,TGTGCCAGCAGGCTTAGCGGGGGAGGCACAGATACGCAGTATTTT,CASRLSGGGTDTQYF
TRBV7-9,TRBJ2-1,NA,TRBD2,TGTGCCAGCAGCGTAGCGGGGGGGTCAGTCGGTGAGCAGTTCTTC,CASSVAGGSVGEQFF
TRBV7-2,TRBJ1-5,NA,TRBD1,TGTGCCAGCAGCTTCGGGACAGGGTTTAGTCAGCCCCAGCATTTT,CASSFGTGFSQPQHF
TRBV27,TRBJ2-1,NA,NA,TGTGCCAGCATGAGGGCGGGGGCGTACAATGAGCAGTTCTTC,CASMRAGAYNEQFF
TRBV6-5,TRBJ1-2,NA,NA,TGTGCCAGCAGTCCAGGGTATCGGGGCTACACCTTC,CASSPGYRGYTF
TRBV7-2,TRBJ1-1,NA,TRBD1,TGTGCCAGCAGCCCTAGACAGGGAAAGAACACTGAAGCTTTCTTT,CASSPRQGKNTEAFF
TRBV11-2,TRBJ2-1,NA,NA,TGTGCCAGCAGCTTAGCCGGACTGGGCCGCAATGAGCAGTTCTTC,CASSLAGLGRNEQFF
TRBV3-1/TRBV3-2,TRBJ2-7,NA,NA,TGTGCCAGCAGCCAATCAGATTACGAGCAGTACTTC,CASSQSDYEQYF
TRBV5-1,TRBJ1-4,NA,NA,TGCGCCAGCAGCTTTCAGGGTAGAGAAAAACTGTTTTTT,CASSFQGREKLFF
TRBV19,TRBJ2-3,NA,TRBD2,TGTGCCAGTAGGAGCGGGGGCACAGATACGCAGTATTTT,CASRSGGTDTQYF
TRBV4-1,TRBJ1-2,NA,TRBD1,TGCGCCAGCAGCCAAGATGGCGGGGACAGGGGAGGCGGCTACACCTTC,CASSQDGGDRGGGYTF